The 30 T cell receptor beta chains below all came from one sample that was sequenced in a study of blood T cell repertoires in COVID-19. Libraries were prepared by immunoSEQ multiplex PCR; TCRdb keeps only in-frame clonotypes and omits some of them. This sample has roughly 380,000 clones, with around 85% found just once. Sequenced: peripheral blood. These receptors originate from a woman under 30 with acute or convalescent COVID-19.

This chain links TRBV9 with TRBJ2-7; 7 bases are a match to TRBD1. After removal of 3 bases from V and 3 bases from J, the junction contained 3 bases not matched to a gene. CDR1 and CDR2 (germline): SGDLS, YYNGEE. The CDR3 consists of 13 residues. The DNA of the CDR3 is TGTGCCAGCAGCGCCCGGGACAGCTACGAGCAGTACTTC. Translating it yields CASSARDSYEQYF. Full variable domain (missing parts from reference TRBV9 and TRBJ2-7): DSGVTQTPKHLITATGQRVTLRCSPRSGDLSVYWYQQSLDQGLQFLIQYYNGEERAKGNILERFSAQQFPDLHSELNLSSLELGDSALYFCASSARDSYEQYFGPGTRLTVT.

This chain joins TRBV6-5 and TRBJ1-2, with D possibly TRBD1 on 6 matching bases. V shed 4 bases and J shed 4 bases, with 16 bases lying between them. In germline, CDR1 is MNHEY, CDR2 SVGAGI. The CDR3 is 15 residues long. The CDR3 reads CASSSRVRGAYGYTF. The CDR3 nucleotides are TGTGCCAGCAGTTCCCGGGTCAGGGGCGCCTATGGCTACACCTTC.

J is TRBJ2-2 and V is TRBV29-1, with 7 bases identical to TRBD1. Germline CDR1 and CDR2: SQVTM and ANQGSEA. The CDR3 is 14 residues long. J lost 0 bases, V lost 7 bases, and 5 bases had no gene match. The CDR3 is CSATGTANTGELFF. The CDR3, as DNA: TGCAGCGCCACCGGGACAGCGAACACCGGGGAGCTGTTTTTT.

V is TRBV10-3 and J is TRBJ1-1; 9 bases fit TRBD1. CDR3 size: 15 residues. V trimming: 10 bases; J trimming: 5 bases; junction bases outside the gene matches: 14. Germline lookup yields CDR1 ENHRY and CDR2 SYGVKD. The CDR3 here is CATETGGQGITEAFF. The CDR3 nucleotides are TGTGCCACCGAGACCGGCGGACAGGGGATAACTGAAGCTTTCTTT.

This sequence joins TRBV6-5 and TRBJ1-4; a possible D gene is TRBD1 (6 bases). With 4 bases removed from V and 0 bases from J, the gap between germline ends came to 12 bases. This CDR3 has 16 residues. In germline, CDR1 is MNHEY, CDR2 SVGAGI. In DNA, the CDR3 is TGTGCCAGCAGTTTGTCCTCAGGGGCAACTAATGAAAAACTGTTTTTT. It yields the protein CASSLSSGATNEKLFF.

The rearrangement uses TRBV5-1 and TRBJ1-2; D gene unclear. Germline CDR1 SGHRS, CDR2 YFSETQ. This CDR3 region has 14 residues. Trimming left V 1 base short and J 3 bases short, with 10 bases between. CDR3 in amino acids: CASSLSAGDYGYTF. In DNA, the CDR3 is TGCGCCAGCAGCTTGTCTGCCGGTGACTATGGCTACACCTTC.

The chain carries TRBV3-1 (or the pseudogene TRBV3-2) and TRBJ2-5, with D hard to call. This CDR3 has 13 amino acids. Germline-derived CDR1 and CDR2 are LGHDT and YNNKEL (reference sequence). V was clipped by 4 bases and J by 2 bases, with 8 bases between them. CDR3 sequence (DNA): TGTGCCAGCAGCCCCCCTATGCAAGAGACCCAGTACTTC. It encodes CASSPPMQETQYF.

CDR3 bases: TGTGCCAGCAGCTTGGCCCTCACTAGCGGGGGGGCACAAGAGACCCAGTACTTC. Translated: CASSLALTSGGAQETQYF. This rearrangement joins TRBV5-5 to TRBJ2-5, with 13 bases that match TRBD2. V gave up 0 bases and J gave up 2 bases; unmatched junction bases: 7. The CDR3 spans 18 residues. Per germline, CDR1 SGHKS and CDR2 YYEKEE (reference sequence).

This chain links TRBV21-1 with TRBJ1-5. TRBV21-1 is listed as a pseudogene. CDR3 length: 16 residues. The CDR3 loop reads CARRGHQPTYNQPQHF. The CDR3 bases are TGTGCCCGCCGAGGGCACCAGCCGACTTACAATCAGCCCCAGCATTTT.

The rearrangement joins TRBV7-8 to TRBJ2-5; 7 bases match TRBD1. The CDR3 spans 17 residues. V was pared by 5 bases and J by 5 bases, with 17 bases of the junction left unmatched. Per the germline V gene, CDR1 is SGHVS and CDR2 is FQNEAQ. The chain's CDR3 is CASSIGTEASRQETQYF. In nucleotides, the CDR3 is TGTGCCAGCAGCATCGGGACAGAGGCCTCTAGGCAGGAGACCCAGTACTTC. The complete variable domain, with remaining parts taken from reference TRBV7-8 and TRBJ2-5, reads GAGVSQSPRYKVAKRGQDVALRCDPISGHVSLFWYQQALGQGPEFLTYFQNEAQLDKSGLPSDRFFAERPEGSVSTLKIQRTQQEDSAVYLCASSIGTEASRQETQYFGPGTRLLVL.

The chain has TRBV28 and TRBJ2-7; TRBD1 agrees at 8 bases. Looked up from germline, CDR1 is MDHEN and CDR2 is SYDVKM. This CDR3 is 16 amino acids long. The V segment lost 11 bases and the J segment 0 bases; nucleotides outside the gene matches: 15. As DNA, the CDR3 is TGTGCCTCCAAAGGTTCGGGGACAGGAATCTCCTACGAGCAGTACTTC. Translated, it gives CASKGSGTGISYEQYF.

The chain employs TRBV12-3 or TRBV12-4 and TRBJ1-2; D unclear. This CDR3 is 12 amino acids long. Trimming left V 7 bases short and J 2 bases short, with 8 bases between. The CDR3 bases are TGTGCCAGCACCACGAGGAACTATGGCTACACCTTC. Amino acids: CASTTRNYGYTF.

This sequence joins TRBV7-2 and TRBJ1-3; D may be TRBD1 (6 bases). Germline V gene sequence: CDR1 SGHTA, CDR2 FQGNSA. CDR3 length equals 13 residues. Trimming removed 7 bases at V and 4 bases at J, with 11 bases between. The CDR3 bases are TGTGCCAGCACCCAAACAGGGGGAAACACCATATATTTT. Its protein product is CASTQTGGNTIYF. Complete variable domain (other parts from reference TRBV7-2 and TRBJ1-3): GAGVSQSPSNKVTEKGKDVELRCDPISGHTALYWYRQSLGQGLEFLIYFQGNSAPDKSGLPSDRFSAERTGGSVSTLTIQRTQQEDSAVYLCASTQTGGNTIYFGEGSWLTVV.

The chain has TRBV20-1 and TRBJ1-5; a possible D gene is TRBD1 (6 bases). The germline V gene has CDR1 DFQATT and CDR2 SNEGSKA (reference sequence). V gave up 3 bases and J gave up 2 bases, with 17 bases separating them. CDR3 size: 16 residues. The CDR3 region has the DNA TGCAGTGCTAGTGAAACAGGGAATGTGCGCAATCAGCCCCAGCATTTT. This sequence encodes CSASETGNVRNQPQHF.

V and J are TRBV7-8 and TRBJ2-3, with 7 positions matching TRBD1. The CDR3 is 13 residues long. V gave up 4 bases and J gave up 3 bases; unmatched junction bases: 1. Germline loops: CDR1 SGHVS, CDR2 FQNEAQ. The CDR3 is CASSWGQTDTQYF. The DNA of the CDR3 is TGTGCCAGCAGCTGGGGACAGACAGATACGCAGTATTTT.

This rearrangement joins TRBV27 to TRBJ1-5; no definite D call. Germline CDR1 reads MNHEY; CDR2 reads SMNVEV (reference sequence). Between the trimmed V and J ends, which lost 2 bases and 7 bases, there was a span of 9 bases. CDR3 size: 13 residues. CDR3 in DNA: TGTGCCAGCAGTTTAAGAGCCGCCCAGCCCCAGCATTTT. It codes for CASSLRAAQPQHF.

The chain combines TRBV5-5 with TRBJ2-3; D unresolved. Germline V gene data show CDR1 as SGHKS and CDR2 as YYEKEE (reference sequence). Trimming removed 4 bases at V and 2 bases at J, with 8 bases between. This CDR3 is 13 amino acids long. In DNA, the CDR3 is TGTGCCAGCAGCGTTGACTTCACAGATACGCAGTATTTT. It yields the protein CASSVDFTDTQYF. Full variable domain (outside the CDR3, taken from reference TRBV5-5 and TRBJ2-3): DAGVTQSPTHLIKTRGQQVTLRCSPISGHKSVSWYQQVLGQGPQFIFQYYEKEERGRGNFPDRFSARQFPNYSSELNVNALLLGDSALYLCASSVDFTDTQYFGPGTRLTVL.

This chain joins TRBV24-1 and TRBJ2-5; maybe TRBD2 (5 bases). V was pared by 5 bases and J by 4 bases, with 10 bases between. The CDR3 runs 13 residues. The germline V gene encodes CDR1 KGHDR and CDR2 SFDVKD. CDR3 nucleotides: TGTGCCACCAGTGCCCATGGGAGAGAGACCCAGTACTTC. Protein sequence: CATSAHGRETQYF.

The rearrangement uses TRBV7-9 and TRBJ1-5; 9 bases match TRBD1. Germline V gene lookup returns CDR1 SEHNR and CDR2 FQNEAQ (reference sequence). The J segment lost 2 bases and the V segment lost 5 bases, leaving 10 bases of the junction unmatched. The CDR3 is 17 amino acids. The CDR3 loop reads CASSPGQGTPRNQPQHF. CDR3 bases: TGTGCCAGCAGCCCTGGACAGGGGACCCCCCGCAATCAGCCCCAGCATTTT. Using reference TRBV7-9 and TRBJ1-5 for the parts outside the CDR3, the full variable domain is DTGVSQNPRHKITKRGQNVTFRCDPISEHNRLYWYRQTLGQGPEFLTYFQNEAQLEKSRLLSDRFSAERPKGSFSTLEIQRTEQGDSAMYLCASSPGQGTPRNQPQHFGDGTRLSIL.

This chain uses TRBV5-1 with TRBJ1-4; D is unclear. The CDR3 covers 18 residues. Trimming pared 4 bases from V and 8 bases from J, leaving 27 bases between. From germline, CDR1 is SGHRS and CDR2 YFSETQ. Here the CDR3 DNA reads TGCGCCAGCAGCCGATCCCCCACCAGACTAGGGTCGGGCGAAAAACTGTTTTTT. Its protein product is CASSRSPTRLGSGEKLFF.

V is TRBV5-1 and J is TRBJ2-7, with D tentatively TRBD2 (7 bases). The germline CDR1 and CDR2 sequences are SGHRS and YFSETQ. V was clipped by 4 bases and J by 5 bases, with 16 bases between them. The CDR3 has 14 residues. The CDR3 is CASSDAGARNEQYF. In nucleotides, the CDR3 is TGCGCCAGCAGCGACGCGGGGGCTCGGAACGAGCAGTACTTC.

The V and J genes are TRBV2 and TRBJ1-5; 8 positions match TRBD1. CDR1 is SNHLY and CDR2 is FYNNEI in the germline V gene. This CDR3 is 16 amino acids long. Unmatched junction bases numbered 11, after V lost 10 bases and J lost 0 bases. The CDR3 loop is CATTRDRPNSNQPQHF. The CDR3 DNA reads TGTGCCACCACCCGGGACAGGCCGAATAGCAATCAGCCCCAGCATTTT. Supplemented by reference TRBV2 and TRBJ1-5, the full variable domain reads EPEVTQTPSHQVTQMGQEVILRCVPISNHLYFYWYRQILGQKVEFLVSFYNNEISEKSEIFDDQFSVERPDGSNFTLKIRSTKLEDSAMYFCATTRDRPNSNQPQHFGDGTRLSIL.

This rearrangement joins TRBV7-9 to TRBJ1-4; D is ambiguous. The ends were cut back, 3 bases at V and 7 bases at J, with 9 bases in the middle. CDR3 length: 13 amino acids. Per the germline V gene, CDR1 is SEHNR and CDR2 is FQNEAQ (reference sequence). CDR3 DNA: TGTGCCAGCAGCTTTGGGCAGTTTGAAAAACTGTTTTTT. Its translation is CASSFGQFEKLFF.

V and J are TRBV19 and TRBJ1-2; 9 nucleotides agree with TRBD1. Trimming removed 1 base from V and 8 bases from J; junction bases left unmatched: 5. CDR1 LNHDA and CDR2 SQIVND come from the germline V gene (reference sequence). The CDR3 sequence is 14 residues long. CDR3 sequence: CASSIGRTGEGYTF. The CDR3, as DNA: TGTGCCAGTAGTATAGGCCGGACAGGGGAAGGCTACACCTTC. The full variable domain, in which reference TRBV19 and TRBJ1-2 provide the parts outside the CDR3, is DGGITQSPKYLFRKEGQNVTLSCEQNLNHDAMYWYRQDPGQGLRLIYYSQIVNDFQKGDIAEGYSVSREKKESFPLTVTSAQKNPTAFYLCASSIGRTGEGYTFGSGTRLTVV.

V is TRBV12-2 and J is TRBJ1-1; TRBD1, the D gene given by the table, was not confirmed from the DNA. TRBV12-2 is noted as a pseudogene. CDR3 length equals 14 residues. CDR3 coding DNA: TGTGCAAGTGGGGCGACATTTCTGAACACTGAAGCTTTCTTT. Encoded protein: CASGATFLNTEAFF.

This clone was counted only a few times. The CDR3 spells CASTPMGHANYGYTF. The CDR3 bases are TGTGCCAGCACCCCAATGGGACACGCTAACTATGGCTACACCTTC. The chain employs TRBV9 and TRBJ1-2, with D possibly TRBD1 on 6 matching bases. This CDR3 comprises 15 residues. CDR1 and CDR2 (germline): SGDLS, YYNGEE. Trimming removed 6 bases from V and 0 bases from J, with 15 bases in between.

The chain couples TRBV9 to TRBJ1-4, with 9 nucleotides matching TRBD1. Germline V lookup: CDR1 SGDLS, CDR2 YYNGEE. The CDR3 is 15 residues long. The V segment lost 4 bases and the J segment 7 bases; nucleotides outside the gene matches: 8. The CDR3 sequence: CASSLLGTGSEKLFF. The CDR3 DNA reads TGTGCCAGCAGCTTGCTCGGGACAGGGAGTGAAAAACTGTTTTTT.

V is TRBV6-5 and J is TRBJ1-2, with TRBD1 matching 7 bases. Looked up from germline, CDR1 is MNHEY and CDR2 is SVGAGI. V was pared by 0 bases and J by 4 bases, with 8 bases of the junction left unmatched. The CDR3 totals 16 residues. This CDR3 reads CASSYSGGGEGYGYTF. The CDR3 nucleotides are TGTGCCAGCAGTTACTCCGGAGGGGGCGAGGGCTATGGCTACACCTTC.

This clone appeared once. The chain recombines TRBV3-1 (or the pseudogene TRBV3-2) with TRBJ1-3, with a weak D call TRBD1 (6 bases). The CDR3 runs 14 residues. Trimming left V 4 bases short and J 2 bases short, with 9 bases between. Germline-derived CDR1 and CDR2 are LGHDT and YNNKEL (reference sequence). This chain's CDR3 is CASSLGTTGNTIYF. CDR3 nucleotides: TGTGCCAGCAGCCTCGGGACAACTGGAAACACCATATATTTT.

This clone was observed once. The chain employs TRBV19 and TRBJ2-1; 9 bases line up with TRBD1. With 5 bases clipped from V and 4 bases from J, the junction kept 6 bases outside the gene matches. This CDR3 is 15 amino acids long. Looked up from germline, CDR1 is LNHDA and CDR2 is SQIVND (reference sequence). CDR3 DNA sequence: TGTGCCAGTAGTTTTGGACAGGGGTTGTACAATGAGCAGTTCTTC. This encodes CASSFGQGLYNEQFF.